The rows below give T cell receptor beta chains drawn from one sample of a study of cytomegalovirus exposure and HLA in healthy donors. Assay used: immunoSEQ multiplex PCR; TCRdb lists only in-frame clones, some missing. Here the sample spans roughly 200,000 clones, about 89% being singletons. Source material: PBMCs. These receptors originate from a woman between 18 and 29 years old in good health and CMV-seronegative. Each CDR3 is given with its conserved first and last residue. Fields, in order: J gene, D gene, clone size, V gene, CDR3 protein, CDR3 DNA. D genes are given only for firm matches. Clone size appears in some rows only: once, few, many, or a class for an expanded clone.

J: TRBJ1-1; D: .; size: .; V: TRBV25-1; CDR3: CASSGRGNTEAFF; DNA: TGTGCCAGCAGTGGAAGGGGGAACACTGAAGCTTTCTTT
J: TRBJ1-5; D: .; size: .; V: TRBV30; CDR3: CAWSFQGQPQHF; DNA: TGTGCCTGGAGTTTTCAGGGCCAGCCCCAGCATTTT
J: TRBJ2-7; D: TRBD2; size: .; V: TRBV18; CDR3: CASSPRLRLEERTSGATEQYF; DNA: TGTGCCAGCTCACCACGTCTCCGCTTAGAAGAAAGGACTAGCGGGGCCACCGAGCAGTACTTC
J: TRBJ2-3; D: .; size: .; V: TRBV5-4; CDR3: CASSPGTDTQYF; DNA: TGTGCCAGCAGTCCGGGCACAGATACGCAGTATTTT
J: TRBJ1-1; D: .; size: .; V: TRBV10-1; CDR3: CASSDSEAFF; DNA: TGCGCCAGCAGTGACAGTGAAGCTTTCTTT
J: TRBJ2-2; D: TRBD2; size: .; V: TRBV6-5; CDR3: CASRLAALGIGELFF; DNA: TGTGCCAGCAGACTAGCGGCTTTAGGGATCGGGGAGCTGTTTTTT
J: TRBJ1-1; D: TRBD1; size: .; V: TRBV4-1; CDR3: CASSPGTGAEAFF; DNA: TGCGCCAGCAGCCCGGGGACAGGGGCTGAAGCTTTCTTT
J: TRBJ2-1; D: TRBD2; size: .; V: TRBV5-4; CDR3: CASSPRTSGNEQFF; DNA: TGTGCCAGCAGCCCGCGGACTAGCGGGAATGAGCAGTTCTTC
J: TRBJ1-3; D: TRBD1; size: .; V: TRBV5-1; CDR3: CASSDTGAGNTIYF; DNA: TGCGCCAGCAGCGATACAGGGGCTGGAAACACCATATATTTT
J: TRBJ2-7; D: .; size: .; V: TRBV10-1; CDR3: CASSARGAGGYEQYF; DNA: TGCGCCAGCAGTGCCAGGGGGGCAGGAGGCTACGAGCAGTACTTC
J: TRBJ2-7; D: .; size: .; V: TRBV27; CDR3: CASSLTTGGRYEQYF; DNA: TGTGCCAGCAGTTTAACCACGGGGGGCCGCTACGAGCAGTACTTC
J: TRBJ1-5; D: .; size: .; V: TRBV6-6; CDR3: CASSYPLTGQPQHF; DNA: TGTGCCAGCAGTTACCCGTTGACAGGCCAGCCCCAGCATTTT
J: TRBJ1-2; D: TRBD1; size: .; V: TRBV7-9; CDR3: CASSPRTGIDNYGYTF; DNA: TGTGCCAGCAGCCCCCGGACAGGGATTGATAACTATGGCTACACCTTC
J: TRBJ1-2; D: .; size: once; V: TRBV5-6; CDR3: CASSLESRGGYTF; DNA: TGTGCCAGCAGCTTGGAAAGTCGGGGGGGCTACACCTTC
J: TRBJ2-6; D: .; size: .; V: TRBV6-6; CDR3: CASSGEGANVLTF; DNA: TGTGCCAGCAGTGGTGAGGGGGCCAACGTCCTGACTTTC
J: TRBJ1-1; D: TRBD1; size: once; V: TRBV5-5; CDR3: CASSKDRGGTEAFF; DNA: TGTGCCAGCAGCAAAGACAGGGGAGGCACTGAAGCTTTCTTT
J: TRBJ1-6; D: .; size: .; V: TRBV6-1; CDR3: CASSSATDSPLHF; DNA: TGTGCCAGCAGCTCTGCAACGGATTCACCCCTCCACTTT
J: TRBJ1-1; D: .; size: .; V: TRBV7-3; CDR3: CASSLAGPPGTEAFF; DNA: TGTGCCAGCAGCTTAGCGGGACCTCCCGGCACTGAAGCTTTCTTT
J: TRBJ2-1; D: TRBD2; size: once; V: TRBV4-1; CDR3: CASSQPPPLAGGYNEQFF; DNA: TGCGCCAGCAGCCAGCCGCCCCCGCTAGCGGGGGGTTACAATGAGCAGTTCTTC
J: TRBJ1-6; D: .; size: .; V: TRBV2; CDR3: CASRADGDNSPLHF; DNA: TGTGCCAGCAGAGCGGACGGAGATAATTCACCCCTCCACTTT
J: TRBJ1-1; D: TRBD1; size: once; V: TRBV27; CDR3: CASSLFGDRGPNTEAFF; DNA: TGTGCCAGCAGTTTATTCGGGGACAGGGGGCCGAACACTGAAGCTTTCTTT
J: TRBJ2-7; D: TRBD2; size: .; V: TRBV2; CDR3: CASSGPSGILGEQYF; DNA: TGTGCCAGCAGCGGACCTAGCGGGATTTTGGGGGAGCAGTACTTC
J: TRBJ2-1; D: TRBD2; size: .; V: TRBV5-1; CDR3: CASSLLTSGYNEQFF; DNA: TGCGCCAGCAGCTTACTTACTAGCGGCTACAATGAGCAGTTCTTC
J: TRBJ2-5; D: .; size: .; V: TRBV2; CDR3: CASSDPGETQYF; DNA: TGTGCCAGCAGTGATCCAGGGGAGACCCAGTACTTC
J: TRBJ1-1; D: .; size: once; V: TRBV7-3; CDR3: CASSPQGDTEAFF; DNA: TGTGCCAGCAGCCCCCAGGGCGACACTGAAGCTTTCTTT
J: TRBJ2-5; D: TRBD2; size: .; V: TRBV4-1; CDR3: CASSQVSISGLAGNQETQYF; DNA: TGCGCCAGCAGCCAAGTAAGCATATCCGGGCTAGCGGGAAACCAAGAGACCCAGTACTTC
J: TRBJ2-7; D: TRBD1; size: .; V: TRBV27; CDR3: CASRPGQNSYEQYF; DNA: TGTGCCAGCAGACCGGGACAGAACTCCTACGAGCAGTACTTC
J: TRBJ2-7; D: .; size: once; V: TRBV10-1; CDR3: CASSPDFAGEQYF; DNA: TGCGCCAGCAGTCCCGATTTTGCCGGCGAGCAGTACTTC
J: TRBJ1-4; D: .; size: .; V: TRBV4-3; CDR3: CASSLITGPSHNEKLFF; DNA: TGCGCCAGCAGCCTGATAACAGGACCGTCCCATAATGAAAAACTGTTTTTT
J: TRBJ2-1; D: .; size: .; V: TRBV18; CDR3: CASSPLLANGDEQFF; DNA: TGTGCCAGCTCACCACTCCTAGCTAATGGCGATGAGCAGTTCTTC
J: TRBJ2-1; D: TRBD1; size: .; V: TRBV4-2; CDR3: CASSQQAGTGYYQQFF; DNA: TGTGCCAGCAGCCAACAAGCCGGGACAGGCTATTATCAGCAGTTCTTC
J: TRBJ1-2; D: .; size: .; V: TRBV7-2; CDR3: CASRLGGSLSYTF; DNA: TGTGCCAGCAGGCTTGGGGGCTCTTTAAGCTACACCTTC
J: TRBJ2-3; D: TRBD2; size: .; V: TRBV5-6; CDR3: CASSFGASGGEAQYF; DNA: TGTGCCAGCAGCTTCGGTGCTAGCGGGGGCGAAGCGCAGTATTTT
J: TRBJ2-7; D: TRBD2; size: .; V: TRBV5-6; CDR3: CASSFGGGDEQYF; DNA: TGTGCCAGCAGCTTCGGGGGAGGGGACGAGCAGTACTTC
J: TRBJ1-5; D: TRBD1; size: .; V: TRBV19; CDR3: CASSPRTGYSNQPQHF; DNA: TGTGCCAGTAGTCCCCGGACAGGGTATAGCAATCAGCCCCAGCATTTT
J: TRBJ2-3; D: .; size: .; V: TRBV11-3; CDR3: CASSHGQMFTDTQYF; DNA: TGTGCCAGCAGCCACGGACAGATGTTCACAGATACGCAGTATTTT
J: TRBJ1-2; D: TRBD1; size: .; V: TRBV19; CDR3: CASRRDREINYGYTF; DNA: TGTGCCAGTAGGCGGGACAGGGAGATTAACTATGGCTACACCTTC
J: TRBJ1-2; D: .; size: .; V: TRBV19; CDR3: CASSQTSRNYGYTF; DNA: TGTGCCAGTAGTCAGACAAGCCGAAACTATGGCTACACCTTC
J: TRBJ2-4; D: TRBD1; size: .; V: TRBV2; CDR3: CASSESQGANIQYF; DNA: TGTGCCAGCAGTGAGTCACAGGGGGCAAACATTCAGTACTTC
J: TRBJ2-7; D: .; size: .; V: TRBV11-2; CDR3: CASSLDLTEQYF; DNA: TGTGCCAGCAGCTTAGATCTAACCGAGCAGTACTTC
J: TRBJ2-1; D: TRBD2; size: .; V: TRBV4-3; CDR3: CASSPVASGRVNEQFF; DNA: TGCGCCAGCAGCCCAGTGGCTAGCGGGAGAGTCAATGAGCAGTTCTTC
J: TRBJ2-7; D: .; size: few; V: TRBV6-1; CDR3: CASRAGIYEQYF; DNA: TGTGCCAGCAGGGCAGGGATTTACGAGCAGTACTTC
J: TRBJ1-4; D: .; size: .; V: TRBV7-2; CDR3: CASSPRGASELFF; DNA: TGTGCCAGCAGCCCCCGGGGGGCCTCTGAACTGTTTTTT
J: TRBJ2-7; D: TRBD2; size: .; V: TRBV11-1; CDR3: CASSFGGLAYYEQYF; DNA: TGTGCCAGCAGCTTCGGGGGACTAGCGTACTACGAGCAGTACTTC
J: TRBJ1-4; D: .; size: .; V: TRBV7-8; CDR3: CASTKLATNEKLFF; DNA: TGTGCCAGCACCAAGCTCGCAACTAATGAAAAACTGTTTTTT
J: TRBJ2-1; D: TRBD2; size: once; V: TRBV11-3; CDR3: CASSPEGPGGAHEQFF; DNA: TGTGCCAGCAGCCCCGAAGGGCCGGGGGGAGCCCATGAGCAGTTCTTC
J: TRBJ2-7; D: TRBD1; size: .; V: TRBV5-4; CDR3: CASSLGWTGYEQYF; DNA: TGTGCCAGCAGCTTGGGATGGACAGGGTACGAGCAGTACTTC
J: TRBJ2-3; D: .; size: few; V: TRBV6-5; CDR3: CASSTHQTSTDTQYF; DNA: TGTGCCAGCAGTACCCATCAGACTAGCACAGATACGCAGTATTTT
J: TRBJ2-3; D: TRBD1; size: .; V: TRBV7-2; CDR3: CASSQGQAPQYF; DNA: TGTGCCAGCAGTCAAGGACAGGCCCCGCAGTATTTT
J: TRBJ2-3; D: TRBD2; size: .; V: TRBV10-1; CDR3: CASSEGTRRRFGTDTQYF; DNA: TGCGCCAGCAGTGAAGGGACTAGACGACGTTTTGGCACAGATACGCAGTATTTT
J: TRBJ1-2; D: TRBD1; size: .; V: TRBV2; CDR3: CASSQQGYGYTF; DNA: TGTGCCAGCAGTCAACAGGGGTATGGCTACACCTTC
J: TRBJ2-4; D: .; size: .; V: TRBV27; CDR3: CASSRGTAKNIQYF; DNA: TGTGCCAGCTCCCGGGGGACAGCCAAAAACATTCAGTACTTC
J: TRBJ2-1; D: .; size: .; V: TRBV27; CDR3: CASGGSYNEQFF; DNA: TGTGCCAGCGGGGGGTCCTACAATGAGCAGTTCTTC
J: TRBJ2-2; D: .; size: .; V: TRBV7-2; CDR3: CASSLAVFRGGSSGELFF; DNA: TGTGCCAGCAGCTTAGCAGTCTTCAGGGGCGGGTCGTCCGGGGAGCTGTTTTTT